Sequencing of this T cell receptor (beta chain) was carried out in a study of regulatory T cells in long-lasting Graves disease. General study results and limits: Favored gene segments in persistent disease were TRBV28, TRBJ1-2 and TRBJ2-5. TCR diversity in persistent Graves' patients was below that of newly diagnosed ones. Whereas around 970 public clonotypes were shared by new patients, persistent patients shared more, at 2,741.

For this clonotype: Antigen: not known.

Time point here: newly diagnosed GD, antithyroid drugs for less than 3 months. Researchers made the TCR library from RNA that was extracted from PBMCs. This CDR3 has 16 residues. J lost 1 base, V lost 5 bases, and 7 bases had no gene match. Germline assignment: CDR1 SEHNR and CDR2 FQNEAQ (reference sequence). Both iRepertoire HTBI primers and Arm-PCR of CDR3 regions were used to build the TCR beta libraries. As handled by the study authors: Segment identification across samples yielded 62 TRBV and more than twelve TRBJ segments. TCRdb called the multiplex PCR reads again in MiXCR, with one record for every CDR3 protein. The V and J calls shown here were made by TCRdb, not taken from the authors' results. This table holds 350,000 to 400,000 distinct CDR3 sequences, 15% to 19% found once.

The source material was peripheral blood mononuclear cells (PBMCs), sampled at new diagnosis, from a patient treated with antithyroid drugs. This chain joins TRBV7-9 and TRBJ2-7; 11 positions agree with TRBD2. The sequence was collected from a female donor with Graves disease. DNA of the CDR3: TGTGCCAGCAGCCGGGGACTAGCGGATCGATCCTACGAGCAGTACTTC. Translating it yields CASSRGLADRSYEQYF.